This entry lists 8 T cell receptor beta chains sequenced from one sample in a study of blood T cell repertoires in COVID-19. The method was immunoSEQ multiplex PCR; TCRdb's version includes in-frame clones alone and lacks a portion of them. The sample shows tens of thousands of clones, less than 80% of them seen only once. Sample: peripheral blood. The receptors come from a man aged 55 to 70 with acute or convalescent COVID-19.

The rearrangement links TRBV24-1 to TRBJ2-1, with 11 bases that match TRBD2. The J segment lost 6 bases and the V segment lost 3 bases, leaving 12 bases of the junction unmatched. The CDR3 has 18 residues. The V gene's germline CDR1 is KGHDR and CDR2 SFDVKD. The CDR3 loop reads CATSDGISGRARLNEQFF. As DNA, the CDR3 is TGTGCCACCAGTGATGGTATTAGCGGGAGGGCCCGCCTCAATGAGCAGTTCTTC.

The rearrangement joins TRBV5-6 to TRBJ2-5; 9 bases line up with TRBD2. In germline, CDR1 is SGHDT, CDR2 YYEEEE. With 3 bases clipped from V and 3 bases from J, the junction kept 3 bases outside the gene matches. The length of the CDR3 is 14 residues. The CDR3 spells CASSYIAGEETQYF. DNA of the CDR3: TGTGCCAGCAGCTACATAGCGGGAGAAGAGACCCAGTACTTC.

The V gene is TRBV2, the J gene TRBJ2-3; maybe TRBD2 (5 bases). This CDR3 has 14 residues. The V gene lost 6 bases and the J gene lost 0 bases, with 10 bases spanning the gap. Germline loops: CDR1 SNHLY, CDR2 FYNNEI. The DNA for the CDR3 is TGTGCCAGCAGCCTCAGGACTAGCACAGATACGCAGTATTTT. This sequence encodes CASSLRTSTDTQYF.

This chain connects TRBV5-4 to TRBJ1-1; D gene uncertain. CDR1 is SGHNT and CDR2 is YYREEE in the germline V gene (reference sequence). V dropped 3 bases and J dropped 0 bases, with 12 bases sitting between them. The CDR3 sequence is 15 residues long. In DNA form, the CDR3 reads TGTGCCAGCAGCTGGGGAACGCGGGTGAACACTGAAGCTTTCTTT. This gives the protein CASSWGTRVNTEAFF.

The V gene is TRBV3-1 (or the pseudogene TRBV3-2), the J gene TRBJ2-7; TRBD2 agrees at 8 bases. Germline values: CDR1 LGHDT, CDR2 YNNKEL (reference sequence). CDR3 length equals 13 residues. The junction had 2 bases not matched to a gene; V was cut back by 4 bases and J by 3 bases. CDR3 amino acids: CASSPSGSYEQYF. CDR3 nucleotides: TGTGCCAGCAGCCCGAGCGGGAGCTACGAGCAGTACTTC.

This chain uses TRBV3-1 (or the pseudogene TRBV3-2) with TRBJ2-7; D might be TRBD1 (5 bases). V was pared by 11 bases and J by 4 bases, with 18 bases between. Germline CDR1 is LGHDT and CDR2 is YNNKEL (reference sequence). The CDR3 has 13 amino acids. The CDR3 here is CACGRLGAYEQYF. The DNA for the CDR3 is TGTGCCTGTGGTCGCCTTGGGGCATACGAGCAGTACTTC.

This chain connects TRBV30 to TRBJ2-1, with TRBD2 matching over 11 bases. The germline V gene encodes CDR1 GTSNPN and CDR2 SVGIG (reference sequence). V lost 4 bases, J lost 3 bases, and 5 bases stayed unmatched. The CDR3 has 15 amino acids. The CDR3 loop is CAWNPGTSGYNEQFF. CDR3 nucleotides: TGTGCCTGGAATCCCGGGACTAGCGGCTACAATGAGCAGTTCTTC.

The V and J genes are TRBV24-1 and TRBJ2-1; the match to TRBD2 covers 14 bases. Germline CDR1 is KGHDR and CDR2 is SFDVKD. With 3 bases clipped from V and 10 bases from J, the junction kept 10 bases outside the gene matches. The CDR3 is made up of 17 amino acids. The CDR3 sequence: CATSDETSGRASREQFF. CDR3 DNA sequence: TGTGCCACCAGTGATGAGACTAGCGGGAGGGCCTCACGAGAGCAGTTCTTC.